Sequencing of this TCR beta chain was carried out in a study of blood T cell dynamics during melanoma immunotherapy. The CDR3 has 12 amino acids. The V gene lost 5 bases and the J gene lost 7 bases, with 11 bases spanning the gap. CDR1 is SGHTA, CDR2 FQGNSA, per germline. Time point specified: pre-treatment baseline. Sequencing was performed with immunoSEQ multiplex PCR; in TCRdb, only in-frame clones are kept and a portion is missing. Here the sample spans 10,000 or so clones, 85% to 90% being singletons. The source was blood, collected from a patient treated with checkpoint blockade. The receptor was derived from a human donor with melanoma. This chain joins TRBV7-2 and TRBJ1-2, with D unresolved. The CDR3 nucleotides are TGTGCCAGCAGCCGTACCCACAGTGGCTACACCTTC. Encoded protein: CASSRTHSGYTF.